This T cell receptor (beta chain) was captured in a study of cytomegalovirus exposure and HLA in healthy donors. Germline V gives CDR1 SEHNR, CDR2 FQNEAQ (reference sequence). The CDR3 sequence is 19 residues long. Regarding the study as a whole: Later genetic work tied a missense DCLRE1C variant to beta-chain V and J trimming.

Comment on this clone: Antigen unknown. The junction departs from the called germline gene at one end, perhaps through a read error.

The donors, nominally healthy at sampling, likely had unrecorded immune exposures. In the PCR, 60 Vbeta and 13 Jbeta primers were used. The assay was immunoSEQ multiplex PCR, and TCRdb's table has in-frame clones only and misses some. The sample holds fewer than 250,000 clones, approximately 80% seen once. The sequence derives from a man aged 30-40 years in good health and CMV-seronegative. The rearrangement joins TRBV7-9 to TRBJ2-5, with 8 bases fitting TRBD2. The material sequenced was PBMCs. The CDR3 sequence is CSSSLVSGGSHTYQETQYF. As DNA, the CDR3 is TGTTCCAGCAGCTTAGTGAGCGGGGGTTCCCATACGTACCAAGAGACCCAGTACTTC.